One and the same sample provided the 9 T cell receptor beta chains below, sequenced in a study of cytomegalovirus exposure and HLA in healthy donors. It was with 60 Vbeta and 13 Jbeta primers that the PCR ran. Measured with immunoSEQ multiplex PCR; TCRdb has only the in-frame clones, and not every one. The sample records approximately 140,000 clones, 80% being singletons. The sample taken for sequencing was PBMCs. The source of these receptors is a male donor in good health and CMV-seropositive.

This chain joins TRBV2 and TRBJ2-7, with TRBD1 as a possible D gene (6 bases). V gave up 6 bases and J gave up 2 bases, with 11 bases separating them. The CDR3 has 13 residues. CDR1 is SNHLY, CDR2 FYNNEI, per germline. This chain's CDR3 is CASRGGSAYEQYF. CDR3 DNA: TGTGCCAGCAGAGGGGGTTCGGCCTACGAGCAGTACTTC.

The chain carries TRBV30 and TRBJ2-7, with TRBD2 matching over 13 bases. The V and J ends lost 2 bases and 2 bases, in that order; junction bases with no gene match: 9. Germline V gene lookup returns CDR1 GTSNPN and CDR2 SVGIG (reference sequence). This CDR3 is built from 17 residues. CDR3 DNA sequence: TGTGCCTGGAGTACAGGGACTAGCGGGACCCTTCCCTACGAGCAGTACTTC. Protein: CAWSTGTSGTLPYEQYF. The whole variable domain, filled in from reference TRBV30 and TRBJ2-7, reads SQTIHQWPATLVQPVGSPLSLECTVEGTSNPNLYWYRQAAGRGLQLLFYSVGIGQISSEVPQNLSASRPQDRQFILSSKKLLLSDSGFYLCAWSTGTSGTLPYEQYFGPGTRLTVT.

This chain links TRBV6-5 with TRBJ2-1; a weak D match, TRBD1 (6 bases). The CDR3 contains 15 residues. Per the germline V gene, CDR1 is MNHEY and CDR2 is SVGAGI. Trimming shortened V by 2 bases and J by 9 bases, and 17 bases separated the two germline ends. CDR3: CASSYRTDRKGEQFF. CDR3 DNA sequence: TGTGCCAGCAGTTACAGGACAGACCGGAAGGGTGAGCAGTTCTTC.

This chain connects TRBV10-2 to TRBJ1-1; D might be TRBD1 (5 bases). The V and J ends lost 9 bases and 1 base respectively, with 12 bases between them. The CDR3 covers 13 residues. Germline CDR1 is WSHSY and CDR2 is SAAADI. The CDR3 loop is CASVQEPNTEAFF. The CDR3 DNA is TGCGCCAGTGTACAGGAGCCGAACACTGAAGCTTTCTTT.

This clone came up a few times. The V call is TRBV6-5, the J call TRBJ2-3; perhaps TRBD2 as D (7 bases). The CDR3 has 16 amino acids. CDR1 and CDR2 (germline): MNHEY, SVGAGI. With 1 base removed from V and 5 bases from J, the gap between germline ends came to 16 bases. The chain's CDR3 is CASSYLAGAGGDTQYF. Here the CDR3 DNA reads TGTGCCAGCAGTTACTTGGCGGGGGCAGGAGGAGATACGCAGTATTTT.

This CDR3 is CASSPGTVAAKNIQYF. The DNA for the CDR3 is TGTGCCAGCAGCCCGGGGACAGTGGCAGCCAAAAACATTCAGTACTTC. This chain connects TRBV7-9 to TRBJ2-4; 7 nucleotides agree with TRBD1. This CDR3 is built from 16 residues. V lost 5 bases to trimming and J lost 0 bases; unmatched junction nucleotides: 7. CDR1 and CDR2 (germline): SEHNR, FQNEAQ (reference sequence).

The gene calls are TRBV18 and TRBJ2-7; 9 bases map to TRBD1. Looked up from germline, CDR1 is KGHSH and CDR2 is LQKENI. There are 15 residues in the CDR3. The V segment lost 3 bases and the J segment 1 base; nucleotides outside the gene matches: 4. CDR3 sequence: CASSPGTGFSYEQYF. The CDR3 nucleotides are TGTGCCAGCTCACCCGGGACAGGGTTTTCCTACGAGCAGTACTTC.

This clone was seen only once. This sequence joins TRBV28 and TRBJ2-3; a possible D gene is TRBD2 (5 bases). Germline V gene lookup returns CDR1 MDHEN and CDR2 SYDVKM. The CDR3 runs 17 residues. Trimming took off 3 bases at V and 2 bases at J, with 18 bases between the two ends. In nucleotides, the CDR3 is TGTGCCAGCAGTTTCCCCGGGGTCTACCCAACCACAGATACGCAGTATTTT. It codes for CASSFPGVYPTTDTQYF.

The rearrangement uses TRBV15 and TRBJ2-3, with 10 bases matching TRBD2. Germline V lookup: CDR1 LNHNV, CDR2 YYDKDF (reference sequence). V lost 0 bases and J lost 4; bases outside the gene matches: 10. This CDR3 contains 18 residues. CDR3 loop: CATSRDPPSGSLSDTQYF. The CDR3 region has the DNA TGTGCCACCAGCAGAGATCCCCCTAGCGGGAGTCTCTCAGATACGCAGTATTTT. Variable domain in full (rest from reference TRBV15 and TRBJ2-3): DAMVIQNPRYQVTQFGKPVTLSCSQTLNHNVMYWYQQKSSQAPKLLFHYYDKDFNNEADTPDNFQSRRPNTSFCFLDIRSPGLGDTAMYLCATSRDPPSGSLSDTQYFGPGTRLTVL.